The 4 T cell receptor beta chains below were found in one sample sequenced in a study of T cell repertoires in cytomegalovirus infection (dated 2019 in TCRdb). What this sample's treatment or condition label stands for: in vitro stimulation with specific CMV peptide epitopes to enrich CMV-specific T cells. For these TCRs, the target antigens are not known. Sequencer: Illumina HiSeq 1500. In TCRdb, the public reads were trimmed at Q25 with fastp and aligned with MiXCR, with productive beta chains retained. Merged by CDR3 protein, the rows form single entries marked with the most common genes and DNA. This sample lists around 70,000 distinct CDR3 sequences; approximately 30% were detected once. The ten biggest clones cover 59% of the sample. Source: CD8+ T cells from cultured PBMCs, taken from culture after CMV antigen stimulation. The receptors derive from a human donor in good health (CMV status not recorded). Some clones in this sample may be carry-over from other donors' samples.

This clonotype was counted at least ten times. One end of the junction varies from germline; a read error may be responsible. The chain uses TRBV6-2 or TRBV6-3 and TRBJ2-2; TRBD2 matches 7 bases. This CDR3 has 15 amino acids. CDR1 is MNHEY and CDR2 is SVGEGT in the germline V gene. The DNA for the CDR3 is TGTGCCAGCAGTAACTCGGGAGGACGGACCGGGGAGCTGTTTTTT. Amino acid sequence: CASSNSGGRTGELFF.

In this sample, this clonotype turned up a few times. The V call is TRBV10-2, the J call TRBJ2-5, with 12 positions matching TRBD2. V shed 3 bases and J 3 bases; nucleotides not matched to a gene: 26. Germline CDR1 reads WSHSY; CDR2 reads SAAADI. The CDR3 extends over 23 amino acids. The CDR3 nucleotides are TGCGCCAGCAGTGACCCCTTTGTCCTAGCGGGAGGGCCTCTCCAGGACCCGAAAGAGACCCAGTACTTC. Its translation: CASSDPFVLAGGPLQDPKETQYF.

This clonotype has at least ten counts. The chain recombines TRBV7-2 with TRBJ1-2; D unclear. In germline, CDR1 is SGHTA, CDR2 FQGNSA. The CDR3 totals 15 residues. V was pared by 1 base and J by 0 bases, with 9 bases between. CDR3 sequence: CASSLGRASNYGYTF. CDR3 nucleotide sequence: TGTGCCAGCAGCTTAGGGAGGGCCTCTAACTATGGCTACACCTTC.

Only a few counts were recorded for this clonotype. V and J are TRBV12-3 or TRBV12-4 and TRBJ2-3, with D maybe TRBD2 (5 bases). V was cut by 3 bases and J by 4 bases, with 8 bases left in between. The CDR3 is made up of 13 amino acids. The CDR3 DNA follows: TGTGCCAGCAGTTTCGCCGGGGCAGATACGCAGTATTTT. Translating it yields CASSFAGADTQYF.